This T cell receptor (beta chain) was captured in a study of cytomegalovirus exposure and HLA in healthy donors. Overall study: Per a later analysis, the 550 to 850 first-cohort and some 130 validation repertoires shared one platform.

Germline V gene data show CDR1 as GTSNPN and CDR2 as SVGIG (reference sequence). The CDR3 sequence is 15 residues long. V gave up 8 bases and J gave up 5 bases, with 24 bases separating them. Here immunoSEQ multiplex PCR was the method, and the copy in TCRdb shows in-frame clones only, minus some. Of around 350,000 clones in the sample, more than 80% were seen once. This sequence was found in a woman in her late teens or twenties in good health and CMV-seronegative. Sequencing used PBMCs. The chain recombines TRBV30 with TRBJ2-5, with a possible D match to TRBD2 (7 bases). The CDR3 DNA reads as TGTGCCAGCCGACGGCGGGGGCCCTCATGGGAGACCCAGTACTTC. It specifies CASRRRGPSWETQYF.